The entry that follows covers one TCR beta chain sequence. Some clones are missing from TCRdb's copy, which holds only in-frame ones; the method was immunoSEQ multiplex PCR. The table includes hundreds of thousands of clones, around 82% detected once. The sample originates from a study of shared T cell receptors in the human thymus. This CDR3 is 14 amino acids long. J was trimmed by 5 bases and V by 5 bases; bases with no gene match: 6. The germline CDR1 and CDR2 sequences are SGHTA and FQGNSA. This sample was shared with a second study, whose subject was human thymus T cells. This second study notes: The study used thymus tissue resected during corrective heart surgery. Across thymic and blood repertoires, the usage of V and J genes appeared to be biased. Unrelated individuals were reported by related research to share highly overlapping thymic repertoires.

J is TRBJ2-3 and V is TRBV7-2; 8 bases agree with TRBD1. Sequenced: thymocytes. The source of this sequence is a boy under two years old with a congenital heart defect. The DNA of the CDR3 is TGTGCCAGCAGCCGGGACAGGAGGGTAGATACGCAGTATTTT. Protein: CASSRDRRVDTQYF.